The subject of this entry is one T cell receptor beta chain. The antigen is not known. The data were obtained in a study of T cells after yellow fever vaccination. Regarding the study as a whole: At 95% to 98% for CD4 and approximately 88% for CD8, most primary-vaccination clones showed up again after the booster.

It was through 5'RACE template switching that TCR cDNA was made, with a universal primer site and UMIs added. Each CDR3 protein gets one entry after TCRdb re-called the 5' RACE reads with MiXCR. The sample has just under 600,000 distinct CDR3 sequences, about 13% seen once. Per germline, CDR1 SNHLY and CDR2 FYNNEI. This CDR3 is built from 13 residues. Trimming took 11 bases from V and 1 from J; bases not matched to a gene: 7. The receptor was derived from a man aged 25-45 years who received the YFV17D yellow fever vaccine. The sample consisted of PBMCs, taken on the day of the yellow fever booster vaccination. This chain connects TRBV2 to TRBJ2-7, with TRBD1 matching 8 bases. The CDR3 here is CASGQGGSYEQYF. The DNA for the CDR3 is TGTGCCTCAGGACAGGGTGGGTCCTACGAGCAGTACTTC.